This TCR beta chain appears in the sequencing data of a study of blood T cell repertoires in COVID-19. Overall study context: The United States, Italy and Spain supplied acute and convalescent COVID-19 samples. The cDNA or gDNA used as material had been derived from T cells, B-cell-depleted T cells, or PBMCs.

Germline CDR1 reads SQVTM; CDR2 reads ANQGSEA. V trimming: 4 bases; J trimming: 2 bases; junction bases outside the gene matches: 12. CDR3 length: 17 residues. Per the authors' pipeline: Estimates of nucleated cell counts were drawn from the amplification of reference gene primers. Some clones are missing from TCRdb's copy, which holds only in-frame ones; the method was immunoSEQ multiplex PCR. D and trimming were read from the DNA, whereas the V and J calls and clone size are those reported in that table. The sample yields tens of thousands of clones, 75% to 85% seen once. Sequencing used peripheral blood. The V gene is TRBV29-1, the J gene TRBJ1-5; TRBD1 matches at 9 bases. The clonotype comes from a woman aged 50 to 60 with acute or convalescent COVID-19. In DNA, the CDR3 is TGCAGCGTTGTGAGCGGGACAGGGAATACGGGCAATCAGCCCCAGCATTTT. Translation: CSVVSGTGNTGNQPQHF.